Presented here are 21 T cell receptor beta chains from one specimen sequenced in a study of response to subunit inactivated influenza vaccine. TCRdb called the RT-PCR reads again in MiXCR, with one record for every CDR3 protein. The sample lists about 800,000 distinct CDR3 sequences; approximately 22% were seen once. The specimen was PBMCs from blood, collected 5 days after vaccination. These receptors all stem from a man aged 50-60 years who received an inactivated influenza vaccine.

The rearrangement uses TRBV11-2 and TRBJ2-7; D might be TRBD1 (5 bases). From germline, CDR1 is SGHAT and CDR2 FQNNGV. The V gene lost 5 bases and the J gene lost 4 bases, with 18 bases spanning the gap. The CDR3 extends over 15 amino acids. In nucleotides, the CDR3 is TGTGCCAGCAGCGTACTCCCAGGGTATTCATACGAGCAGTACTTC. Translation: CASSVLPGYSYEQYF. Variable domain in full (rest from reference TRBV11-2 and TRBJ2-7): EAGVAQSPRYKIIEKRQSVAFWCNPISGHATLYWYQQILGQGPKLLIQFQNNGVVDDSQLPKDRFSAERLKGVDSTLKIQPAKLEDSAVYLCASSVLPGYSYEQYFGPGTRLTVT.

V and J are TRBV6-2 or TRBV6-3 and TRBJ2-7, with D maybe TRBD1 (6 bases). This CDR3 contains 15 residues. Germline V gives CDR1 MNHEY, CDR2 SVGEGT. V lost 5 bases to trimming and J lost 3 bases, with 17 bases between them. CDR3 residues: CASSHRLGGNYEQYF. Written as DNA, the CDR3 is TGTGCCAGCAGTCATCGCCTAGGGGGAAACTACGAGCAGTACTTC.

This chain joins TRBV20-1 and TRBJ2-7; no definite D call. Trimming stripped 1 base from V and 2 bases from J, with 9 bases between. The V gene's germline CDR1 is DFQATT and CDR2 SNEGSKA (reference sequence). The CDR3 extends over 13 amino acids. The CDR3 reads CSARGPAAYEQYF. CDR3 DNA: TGCAGTGCTAGAGGGCCCGCGGCCTACGAGCAGTACTTC.

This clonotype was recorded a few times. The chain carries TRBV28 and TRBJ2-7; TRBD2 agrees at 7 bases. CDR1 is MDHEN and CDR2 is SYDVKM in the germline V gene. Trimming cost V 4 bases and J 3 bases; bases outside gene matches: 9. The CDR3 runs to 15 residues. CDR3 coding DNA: TGTGCCAGCAGTTCAGCGGGACTTGGGGTCTACGAGCAGTACTTC. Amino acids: CASSSAGLGVYEQYF. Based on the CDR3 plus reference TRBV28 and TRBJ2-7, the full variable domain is DVKVTQSSRYLVKRTGEKVFLECVQDMDHENMFWYRQDPGLGLRLIYFSYDVKMKEKGDIPEGYSVSREKKERFSLILESASTNQTSMYLCASSSAGLGVYEQYFGPGTRLTVT.

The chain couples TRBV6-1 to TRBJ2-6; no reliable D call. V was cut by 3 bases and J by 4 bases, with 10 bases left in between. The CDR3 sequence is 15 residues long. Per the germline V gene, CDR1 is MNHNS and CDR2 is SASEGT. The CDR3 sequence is CASSETSTGANVLTF. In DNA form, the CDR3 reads TGTGCCAGCAGTGAGACATCGACCGGGGCCAACGTCCTGACTTTC.

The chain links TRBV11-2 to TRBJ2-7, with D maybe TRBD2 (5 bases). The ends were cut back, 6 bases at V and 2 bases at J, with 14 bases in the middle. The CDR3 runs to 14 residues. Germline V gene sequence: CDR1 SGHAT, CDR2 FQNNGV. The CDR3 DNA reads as TGTGCCAGCAGAGGGAGCGGTTCACCCTACGAGCAGTACTTC. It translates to CASRGSGSPYEQYF. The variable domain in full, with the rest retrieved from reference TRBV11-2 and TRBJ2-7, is EAGVAQSPRYKIIEKRQSVAFWCNPISGHATLYWYQQILGQGPKLLIQFQNNGVVDDSQLPKDRFSAERLKGVDSTLKIQPAKLEDSAVYLCASRGSGSPYEQYFGPGTRLTVT.

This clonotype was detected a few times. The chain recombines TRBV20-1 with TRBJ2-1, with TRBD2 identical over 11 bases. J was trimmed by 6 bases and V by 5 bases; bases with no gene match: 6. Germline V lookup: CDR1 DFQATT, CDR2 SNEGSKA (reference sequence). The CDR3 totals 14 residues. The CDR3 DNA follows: TGCAGTGCTCAATTTGGACTAGCGGGCAATGAGCAGTTCTTC. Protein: CSAQFGLAGNEQFF.

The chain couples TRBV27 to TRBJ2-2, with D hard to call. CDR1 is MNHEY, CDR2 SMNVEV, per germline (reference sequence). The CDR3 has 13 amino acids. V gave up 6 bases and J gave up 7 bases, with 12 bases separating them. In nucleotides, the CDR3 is TGTGCCAGCAGAAGCAGGTCGAACGGGGAGCTGTTTTTT. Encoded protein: CASRSRSNGELFF.

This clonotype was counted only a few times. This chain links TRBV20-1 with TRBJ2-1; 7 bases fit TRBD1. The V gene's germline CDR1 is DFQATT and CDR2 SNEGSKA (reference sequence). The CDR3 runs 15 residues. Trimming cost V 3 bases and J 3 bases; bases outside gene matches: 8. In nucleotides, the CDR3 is TGCAGTGCTAGCCGTAGGACAGGCTTCTACAATGAGCAGTTCTTC. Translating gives CSASRRTGFYNEQFF.

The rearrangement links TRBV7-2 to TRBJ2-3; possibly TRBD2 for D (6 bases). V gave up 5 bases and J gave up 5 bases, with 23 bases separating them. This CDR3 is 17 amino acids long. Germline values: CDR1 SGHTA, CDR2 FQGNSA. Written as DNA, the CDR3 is TGTGCCAGCAGCCCACCGGGCGGGGCTTGGGAGGTAGATACGCAGTATTTT. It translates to CASSPPGGAWEVDTQYF.

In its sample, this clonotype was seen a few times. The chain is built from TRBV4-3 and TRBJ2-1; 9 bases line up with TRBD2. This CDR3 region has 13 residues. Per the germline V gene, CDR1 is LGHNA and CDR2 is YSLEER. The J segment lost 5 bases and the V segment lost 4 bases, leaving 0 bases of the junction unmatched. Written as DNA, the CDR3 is TGCGCCAGCAGCCCTAGCGGGAACAATGAGCAGTTCTTC. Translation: CASSPSGNNEQFF.

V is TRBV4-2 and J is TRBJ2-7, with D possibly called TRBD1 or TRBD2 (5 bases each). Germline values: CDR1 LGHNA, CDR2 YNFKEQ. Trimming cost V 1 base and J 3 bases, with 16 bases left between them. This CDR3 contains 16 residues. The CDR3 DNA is TGTGCCAGCAGCCAAGTGCACAGCACAGGAGGCTACGAGCAGTACTTC. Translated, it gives CASSQVHSTGGYEQYF.

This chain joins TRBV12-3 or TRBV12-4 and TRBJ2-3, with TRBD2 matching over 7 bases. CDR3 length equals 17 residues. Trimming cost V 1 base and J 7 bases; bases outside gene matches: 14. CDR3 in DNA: TGTGCCAGCAGTTTAGTGGTCCAGCGGGGAAGCAGGAATACGCAGTATTTT. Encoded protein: CASSLVVQRGSRNTQYF.

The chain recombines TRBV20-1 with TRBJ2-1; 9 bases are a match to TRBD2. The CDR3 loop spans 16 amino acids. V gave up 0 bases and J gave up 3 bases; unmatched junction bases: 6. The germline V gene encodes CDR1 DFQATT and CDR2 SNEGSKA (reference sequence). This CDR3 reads CSARDLSGRSYNEQFF. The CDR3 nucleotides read TGCAGTGCTAGAGATCTCAGCGGGAGGAGCTACAATGAGCAGTTCTTC.

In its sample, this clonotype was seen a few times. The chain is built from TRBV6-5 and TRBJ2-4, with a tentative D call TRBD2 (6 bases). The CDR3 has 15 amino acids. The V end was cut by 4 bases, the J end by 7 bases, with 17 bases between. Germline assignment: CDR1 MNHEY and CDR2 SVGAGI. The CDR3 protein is CASSSGSVGFNIQYF. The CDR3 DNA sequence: TGTGCCAGCAGTTCCGGGAGTGTGGGGTTTAACATTCAGTACTTC.

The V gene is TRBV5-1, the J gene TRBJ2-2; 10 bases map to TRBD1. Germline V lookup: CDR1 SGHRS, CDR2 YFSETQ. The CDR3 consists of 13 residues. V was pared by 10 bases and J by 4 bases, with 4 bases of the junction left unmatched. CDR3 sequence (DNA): TGCGCCTCCGGGACAGGGGCCACCGGGGAGCTGTTTTTT. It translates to CASGTGATGELFF.

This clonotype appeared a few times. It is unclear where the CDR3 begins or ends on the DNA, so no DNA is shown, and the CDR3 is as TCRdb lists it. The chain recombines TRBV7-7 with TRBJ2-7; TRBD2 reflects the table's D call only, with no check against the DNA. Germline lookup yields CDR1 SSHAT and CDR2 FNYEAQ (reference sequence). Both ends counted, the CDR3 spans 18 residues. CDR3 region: CASSPAVCGPYKCHEQYF.

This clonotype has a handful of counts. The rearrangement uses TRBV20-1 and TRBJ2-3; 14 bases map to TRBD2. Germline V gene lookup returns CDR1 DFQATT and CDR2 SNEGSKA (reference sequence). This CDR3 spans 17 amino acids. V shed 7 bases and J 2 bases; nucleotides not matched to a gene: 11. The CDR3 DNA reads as TGCAGTGTTACAACACCGGGACTAGCGGGGGACACAGATACGCAGTATTTT. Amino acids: CSVTTPGLAGDTDTQYF.

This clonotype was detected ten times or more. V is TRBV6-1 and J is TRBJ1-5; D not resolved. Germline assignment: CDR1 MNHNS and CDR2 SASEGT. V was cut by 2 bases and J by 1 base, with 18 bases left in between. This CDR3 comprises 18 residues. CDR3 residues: CASSERTTWRSSNQPQHF. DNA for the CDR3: TGTGCCAGCAGTGAAAGAACTACGTGGCGGAGCAGCAATCAGCCCCAGCATTTT.

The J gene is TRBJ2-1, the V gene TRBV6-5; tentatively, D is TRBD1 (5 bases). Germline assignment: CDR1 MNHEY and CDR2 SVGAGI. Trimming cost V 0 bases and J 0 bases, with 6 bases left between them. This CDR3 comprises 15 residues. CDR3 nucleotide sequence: TGTGCCAGCAGTTACTCGCAGGGCTCCTACAATGAGCAGTTCTTC. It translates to CASSYSQGSYNEQFF.

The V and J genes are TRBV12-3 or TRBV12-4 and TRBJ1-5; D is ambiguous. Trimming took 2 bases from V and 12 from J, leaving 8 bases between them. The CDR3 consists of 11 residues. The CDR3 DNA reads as TGTGCCAGCAGTTTAAACAGCCGCCAGCATTTT. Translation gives CASSLNSRQHF.